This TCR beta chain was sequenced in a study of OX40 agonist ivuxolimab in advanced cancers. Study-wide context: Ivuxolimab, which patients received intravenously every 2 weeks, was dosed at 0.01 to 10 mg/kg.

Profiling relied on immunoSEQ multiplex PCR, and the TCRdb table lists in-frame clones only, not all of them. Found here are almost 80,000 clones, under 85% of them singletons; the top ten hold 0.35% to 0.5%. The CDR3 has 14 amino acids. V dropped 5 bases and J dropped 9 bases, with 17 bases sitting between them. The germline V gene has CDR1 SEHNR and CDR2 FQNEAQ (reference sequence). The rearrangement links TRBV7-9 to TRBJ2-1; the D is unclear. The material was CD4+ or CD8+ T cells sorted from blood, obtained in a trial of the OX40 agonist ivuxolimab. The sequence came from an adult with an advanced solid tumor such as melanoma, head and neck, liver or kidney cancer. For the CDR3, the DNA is TGTGCCAGCAGCATAGGGCCCTTAGTAGTTGAGCAGTTCTTC. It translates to CASSIGPLVVEQFF.